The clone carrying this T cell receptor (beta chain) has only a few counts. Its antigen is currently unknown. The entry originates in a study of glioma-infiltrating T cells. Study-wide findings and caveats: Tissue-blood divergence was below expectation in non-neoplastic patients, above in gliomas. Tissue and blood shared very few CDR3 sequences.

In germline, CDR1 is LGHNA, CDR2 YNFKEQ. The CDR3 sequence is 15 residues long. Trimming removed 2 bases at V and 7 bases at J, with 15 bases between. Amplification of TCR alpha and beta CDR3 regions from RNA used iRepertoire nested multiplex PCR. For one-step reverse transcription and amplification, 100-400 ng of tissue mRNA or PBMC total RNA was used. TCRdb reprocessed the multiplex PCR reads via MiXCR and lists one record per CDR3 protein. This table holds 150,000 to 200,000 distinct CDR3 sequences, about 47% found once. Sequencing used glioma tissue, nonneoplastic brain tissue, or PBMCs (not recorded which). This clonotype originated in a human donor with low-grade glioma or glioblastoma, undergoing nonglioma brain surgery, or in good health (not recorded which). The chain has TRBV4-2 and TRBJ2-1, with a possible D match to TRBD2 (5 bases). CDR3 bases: TGTGCCAGCAGCCAAAGGAGTGCAGCGGTAAATGAGCAGTTCTTC. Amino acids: CASSQRSAAVNEQFF.